This note documents a single T cell receptor (beta chain) sequence. Its antigen is still unknown. The data derive from a study of a mutant IDH1 vaccine in newly diagnosed glioma. Clones were sequenced by immunoSEQ multiplex PCR, and TCRdb holds only the in-frame ones, with some missing. The table has over 55,000 clones, roughly 79% seen once. The time point: week 35, safety follow-up. The vaccine gave 300 ug of a 20-mer mutant IDH1 peptide subcutaneously per dose. In every donor, the tumor was a new WHO grade 3 or 4 IDH1-mutant, ATRX-lost astrocytoma. The length of the CDR3 is 16 residues. The germline V gene has CDR1 LGHNA and CDR2 YSLEER. V lost 4 bases to trimming and J lost 0 bases, with 13 bases between them. Study-wide results and caveats: Changes in the top peripheral T cell clonotypes seemingly had no bearing on pseudoprogression. Overall, around 93% of patients had vaccine-induced immune responses.

This TCR came from a man aged 35 to 55 with glioma. The sequences come from PBMCs, collected from a glioma patient whose treatment included an IDH1 peptide vaccine. The chain joins TRBV4-3 to TRBJ1-3; D uncertain. The CDR3 loop reads CASSPQAGNSGNTIYF. The DNA for the CDR3 is TGCGCCAGCAGCCCCCAAGCGGGGAACTCTGGAAACACCATATATTTT.